There are a few counts of the clone carrying this TCR beta chain. The data derive from a study of blood T cell repertoires in COVID-19. Study details: Researchers got acute and convalescent COVID-19 samples from the United States, Italy and Spain. Sources were T cells, B-cell-depleted T cells, or PBMCs; the material itself was cDNA or gDNA.

Original processing notes: By means of reference gene primer amplification, nucleated cell counts were estimated. TCRdb keeps only in-frame clones here, not all; method: immunoSEQ multiplex PCR. Clonal size and the V and J genes are those of that table, whereas D and trimming came from the DNA. The table shows about 80,000 clones, with around 91% occurring only once. The ends were cut back, 6 bases at V and 2 bases at J, with 22 bases in the middle. This CDR3 has 17 amino acids. Germline-derived CDR1 and CDR2 are MDHEN and SYDVKM. V is TRBV28 and J is TRBJ1-2; D ambiguous. Material for sequencing was peripheral blood. The clonotype comes from an older man with active or convalescent COVID-19. The CDR3: CASSGAGSTSLNYGYTF. The DNA for the CDR3 is TGTGCCAGCAGCGGCGCGGGGTCTACTTCACTAAACTATGGCTACACCTTC.